A selection of T cell receptor beta chains follows, all from one sample in a study of blood T cell repertoires in COVID-19. The table came from immunoSEQ multiplex PCR; TCRdb's copy has only in-frame clones and leaves some out. The table shows more than 95,000 clones, with about 82% occurring only once. Sequencing was carried out using peripheral blood. The source is a human donor in a cohort sampled during active COVID-19. CDR3s include the opening cysteine and the closing phenylalanine or tryptophan. The order of the fields is J gene, V gene, CDR3 protein.

TRBJ1-5 | TRBV6-5 | CASSSQTGPQHF
TRBJ2-1 | TRBV9 | CASSVGAGSKFF
TRBJ1-2 | TRBV11-3 | CASSSGREDYGYTF
TRBJ2-7 | TRBV7-9 | CASSSRQYEQYF
TRBJ2-2 | TRBV7-8 | CASSLRTGVYTGELFF
TRBJ2-1 | TRBV15 | CATSRISGIGNEQFF
TRBJ2-4 | TRBV5-1 | CASSPSRVGTTRGIQYF
TRBJ2-7 | TRBV15 | CATSRETSGDEQYF
TRBJ1-1 | TRBV7-2 | CASSFTGGNTEAFF
TRBJ2-2 | TRBV27 | CASSLSEGLAGELFF
TRBJ1-2 | TRBV7-3 | CASSFDSPYGYTF
TRBJ2-2 | TRBV7-2 | CASSLSSRVDSGELFF
TRBJ1-1 | TRBV7-9 | CASTHVGGEGQTEAFF
TRBJ2-7 | TRBV2 | CASSLDRGLHEQYF
TRBJ2-5 | TRBV4-3 | CASSQGGGGRSQETQYF
TRBJ1-1 | TRBV15 | CATSRDRPNDRGDTEAFF
TRBJ1-4 | TRBV6-1 | CASSEAYRGLNEKLFF
TRBJ2-2 | TRBV27 | CASRLAYTGELFF
TRBJ2-3 | TRBV7-8 | CASSPYLRAGGPSTDTQYF
TRBJ2-3 | TRBV28 | CASSPPGLGTDTQYF